The present T cell receptor (beta chain) was sequenced within a study of T cells in Graves' hyperthyroidism and ophthalmopathy. Study-wide context: The initial diagnosis was the point when peripheral blood was collected, ahead of any treatment. Study observations and caveats: Most thyroid clonotypes that were expanded above 0.001 also turned up in blood.

Amplification of TCR beta CDR3 regions was performed using RNA transcripts as template. Using the HTBI primer set, a first-round RT-PCR was run on the TCR CDR3. TCRdb re-derived calls from the multiplex PCR reads in MiXCR, one entry per CDR3 protein. The sample lists around 760,000 distinct CDR3 sequences, about 35% occurring once. The CDR3 is 14 amino acids. The germline V gene has CDR1 WNHNN and CDR2 SYGVQD (reference sequence). Between the trimmed V and J ends, which lost 0 bases and 4 bases, there was a span of 9 bases. The authors deemed Graves' hyperthyroidism stable absent ophthalmopathy progression within 18 months. In regard to this clonotype: No antigen is known for it.

V usage is TRBV10-1 and J usage is TRBJ1-1; D unresolved. The sequencing input was blood. The receptor comes from a woman in her thirties or forties with Graves' hyperthyroidism. The CDR3 nucleotides read TGCGCCAGCAGTGAGTCTGGGCAGACCACTGAAGCTTTCTTT. Its protein is CASSESGQTTEAFF.